In this sample, the clone carrying this T cell receptor (beta chain) turned up once. This record belongs to a study of control samples from healthy donors and cancer patients. V dropped 6 bases and J dropped 7; count of bases not matched to a gene: 5. CDR3 size: 13 residues. Assay: immunoSEQ multiplex PCR; the TCRdb copy retains only in-frame clones and omits some. The sample yields more than 95,000 clones, more than 85% seen once. The genes are TRBV12-3 or TRBV12-4 and TRBJ1-5; 8 nucleotides align to TRBD1. Material for sequencing was PBMCs. The receptor was derived from a man aged 55 to 70 with lung cancer. DNA for the CDR3: TGTGCCAGCAGCAGGGGGCGCGGACAGCCCCAGCATTTT. The encoded protein is CASSRGRGQPQHF.